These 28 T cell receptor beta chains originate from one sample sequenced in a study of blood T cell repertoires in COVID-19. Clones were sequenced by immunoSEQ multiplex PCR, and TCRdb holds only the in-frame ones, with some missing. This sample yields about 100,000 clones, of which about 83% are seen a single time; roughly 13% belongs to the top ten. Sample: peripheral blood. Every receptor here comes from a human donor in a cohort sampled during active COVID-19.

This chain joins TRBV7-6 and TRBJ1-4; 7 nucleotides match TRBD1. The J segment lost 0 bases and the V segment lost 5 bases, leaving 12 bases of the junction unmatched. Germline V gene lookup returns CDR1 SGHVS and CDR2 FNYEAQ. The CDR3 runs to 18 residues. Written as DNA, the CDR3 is TGTGCCAGCAGCCAGGGACAGCGGATACTCGCAACTAATGAAAAACTGTTTTTT. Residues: CASSQGQRILATNEKLFF.

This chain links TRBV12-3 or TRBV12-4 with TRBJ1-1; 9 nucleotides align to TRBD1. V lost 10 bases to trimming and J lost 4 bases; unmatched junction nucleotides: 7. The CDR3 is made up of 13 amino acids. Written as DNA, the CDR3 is TGTGCCACGCACAGGGGGCTTAGCACTGAAGCTTTCTTT. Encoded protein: CATHRGLSTEAFF.

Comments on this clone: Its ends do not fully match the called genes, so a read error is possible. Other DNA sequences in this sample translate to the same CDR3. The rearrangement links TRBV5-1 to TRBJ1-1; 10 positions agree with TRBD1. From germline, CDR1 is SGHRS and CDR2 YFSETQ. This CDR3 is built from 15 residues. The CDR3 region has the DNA TGCGCCAGCAGCGATCCGGGACAGGGGAAGCCTGAAGCTTTTTTT. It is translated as CASSDPGQGKPEAFF.

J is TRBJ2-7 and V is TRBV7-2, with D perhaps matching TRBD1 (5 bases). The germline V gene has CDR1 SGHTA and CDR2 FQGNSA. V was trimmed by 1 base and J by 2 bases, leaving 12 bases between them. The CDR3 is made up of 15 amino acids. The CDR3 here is CASSLEGAVPYEQYF. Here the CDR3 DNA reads TGTGCCAGCAGCTTAGAAGGGGCGGTTCCCTACGAGCAGTACTTC.

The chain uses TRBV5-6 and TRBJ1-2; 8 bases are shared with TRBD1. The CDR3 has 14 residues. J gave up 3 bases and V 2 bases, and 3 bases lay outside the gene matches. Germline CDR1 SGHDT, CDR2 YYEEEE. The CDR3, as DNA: TGTGCCAGCAGCTTCTCGGACAGGGACTATGGCTACACCTTC. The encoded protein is CASSFSDRDYGYTF.

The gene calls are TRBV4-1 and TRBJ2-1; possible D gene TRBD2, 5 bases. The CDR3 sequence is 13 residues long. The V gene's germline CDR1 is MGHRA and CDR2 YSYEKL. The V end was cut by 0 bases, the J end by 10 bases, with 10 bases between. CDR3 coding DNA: TGCGCCAGCAGCCAAGATGGAGGCTTAGAGCAGTTCTTC. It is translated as CASSQDGGLEQFF.

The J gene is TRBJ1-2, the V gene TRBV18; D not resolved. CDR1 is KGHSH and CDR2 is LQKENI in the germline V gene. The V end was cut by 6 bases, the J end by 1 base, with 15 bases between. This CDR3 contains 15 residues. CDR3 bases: TGTGCCAGCTCTCAAACGGCGGTGGATAACTATGGCTACACCTTC. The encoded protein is CASSQTAVDNYGYTF.

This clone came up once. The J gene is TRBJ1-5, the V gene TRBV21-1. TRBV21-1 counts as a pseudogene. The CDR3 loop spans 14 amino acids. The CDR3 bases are TGTGCCAGCATTCCGGGTAATAGCAATCAGCCCCAGCATTTT. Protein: CASIPGNSNQPQHF.

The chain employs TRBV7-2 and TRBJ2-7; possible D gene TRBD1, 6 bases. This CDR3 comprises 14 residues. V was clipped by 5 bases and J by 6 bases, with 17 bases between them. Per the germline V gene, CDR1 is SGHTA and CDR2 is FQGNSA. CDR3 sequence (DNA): TGTGCCAGCAGCCCGACCGGACAGAGAGGCGAGCAGTACTTC. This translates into CASSPTGQRGEQYF.

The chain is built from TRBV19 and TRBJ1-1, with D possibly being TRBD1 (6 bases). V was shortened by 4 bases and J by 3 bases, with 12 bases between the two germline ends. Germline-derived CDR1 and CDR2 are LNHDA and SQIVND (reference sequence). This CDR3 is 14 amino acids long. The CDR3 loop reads CASSTNRADTEAFF. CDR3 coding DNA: TGTGCCAGTAGTACCAACAGGGCAGACACTGAAGCTTTCTTT.

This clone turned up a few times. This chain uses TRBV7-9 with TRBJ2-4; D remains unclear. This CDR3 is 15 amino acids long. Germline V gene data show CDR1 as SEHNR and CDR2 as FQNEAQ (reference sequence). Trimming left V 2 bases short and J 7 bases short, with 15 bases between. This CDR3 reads CASSLSARLKNIQYF. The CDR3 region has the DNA TGTGCCAGCAGCTTATCTGCGCGCCTTAAGAACATTCAGTACTTC.

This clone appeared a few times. DNA for the CDR3: TGCGCCAGCAGCTTGGTCGGGCAGGGAAACACCGGGGAGCTGTTTTTT. This encodes CASSLVGQGNTGELFF. The chain employs TRBV5-1 and TRBJ2-2; tentatively, D is TRBD1 (5 bases). The CDR3 sequence is 16 residues long. V lost 0 bases and J lost 2, with 11 bases in between. Per the germline V gene, CDR1 is SGHRS and CDR2 is YFSETQ.

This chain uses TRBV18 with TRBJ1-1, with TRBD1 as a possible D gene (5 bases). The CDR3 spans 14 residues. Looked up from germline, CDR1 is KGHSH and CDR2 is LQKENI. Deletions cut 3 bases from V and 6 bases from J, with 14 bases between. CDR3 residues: CASSPGTPGAEAFF. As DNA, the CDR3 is TGTGCCAGCTCACCGGGGACTCCCGGAGCTGAAGCTTTCTTT.

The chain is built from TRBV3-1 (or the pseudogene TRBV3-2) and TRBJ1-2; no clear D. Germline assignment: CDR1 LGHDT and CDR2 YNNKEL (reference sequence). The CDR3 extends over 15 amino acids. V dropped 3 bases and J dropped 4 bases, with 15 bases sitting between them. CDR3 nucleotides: TGTGCCAGCAGCCAGGGAGTGGAAAGACCCTATGGCTACACCTTC. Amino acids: CASSQGVERPYGYTF.

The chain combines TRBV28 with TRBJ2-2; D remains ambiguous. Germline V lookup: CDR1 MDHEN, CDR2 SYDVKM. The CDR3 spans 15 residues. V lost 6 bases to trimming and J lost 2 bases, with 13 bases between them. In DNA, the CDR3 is TGTGCCAGCAGCCGTGACTCATTTAACACCGGGGAGCTGTTTTTT. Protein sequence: CASSRDSFNTGELFF. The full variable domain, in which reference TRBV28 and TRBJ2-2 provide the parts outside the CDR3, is DVKVTQSSRYLVKRTGEKVFLECVQDMDHENMFWYRQDPGLGLRLIYFSYDVKMKEKGDIPEGYSVSREKKERFSLILESASTNQTSMYLCASSRDSFNTGELFFGEGSRLTVL.

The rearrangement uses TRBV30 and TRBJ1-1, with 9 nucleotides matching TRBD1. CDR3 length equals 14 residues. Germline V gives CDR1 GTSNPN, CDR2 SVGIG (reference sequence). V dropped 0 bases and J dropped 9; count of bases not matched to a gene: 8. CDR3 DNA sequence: TGTGCCTGGAGTGTAACGGGACAGGGTGTGAAAGCTTTCTTT. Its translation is CAWSVTGQGVKAFF.

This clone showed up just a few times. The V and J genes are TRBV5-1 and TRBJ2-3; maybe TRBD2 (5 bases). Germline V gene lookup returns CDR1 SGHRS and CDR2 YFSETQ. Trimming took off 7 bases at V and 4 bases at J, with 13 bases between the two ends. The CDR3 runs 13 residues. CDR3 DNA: TGCGCCAGCGGGCCGGGGAACTCAGATACGCAGTATTTT. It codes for CASGPGNSDTQYF.

Here the CDR3 reads CASTGGTAGVEQYF. The CDR3 DNA follows: TGTGCCAGCACAGGGGGGACCGCGGGGGTCGAGCAGTACTTC. This chain joins TRBV7-9 and TRBJ2-7, with D possibly called TRBD1 or TRBD2 (7 bases each). CDR1 is SEHNR, CDR2 FQNEAQ, per germline (reference sequence). CDR3 length equals 14 residues. V lost 7 bases, J lost 6 bases, and 19 bases lay in between.

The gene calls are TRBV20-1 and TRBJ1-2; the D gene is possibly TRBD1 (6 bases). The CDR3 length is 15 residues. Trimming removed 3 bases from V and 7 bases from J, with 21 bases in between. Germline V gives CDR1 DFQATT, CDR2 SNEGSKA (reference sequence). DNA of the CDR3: TGCAGTGCTAGTCAGATCAGCAGGGGCGCGTCTGGCTACACCTTC. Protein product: CSASQISRGASGYTF.

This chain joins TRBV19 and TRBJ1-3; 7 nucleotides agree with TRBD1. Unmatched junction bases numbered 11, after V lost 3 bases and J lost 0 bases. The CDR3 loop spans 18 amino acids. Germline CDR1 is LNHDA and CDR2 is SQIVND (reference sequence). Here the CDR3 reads CASSIMQGGLSSGNTIYF. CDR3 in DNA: TGTGCCAGTAGTATTATGCAGGGGGGATTGAGCTCTGGAAACACCATATATTTT. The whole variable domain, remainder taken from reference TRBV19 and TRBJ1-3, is DGGITQSPKYLFRKEGQNVTLSCEQNLNHDAMYWYRQDPGQGLRLIYYSQIVNDFQKGDIAEGYSVSREKKESFPLTVTSAQKNPTAFYLCASSIMQGGLSSGNTIYFGEGSWLTVV.

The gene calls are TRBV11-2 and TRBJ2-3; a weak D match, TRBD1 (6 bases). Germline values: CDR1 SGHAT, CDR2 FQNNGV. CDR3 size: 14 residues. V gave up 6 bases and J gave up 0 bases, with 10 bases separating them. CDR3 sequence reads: CASRKTGSTDTQYF. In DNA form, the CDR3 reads TGTGCCAGCAGAAAGACAGGTAGCACAGATACGCAGTATTTT.

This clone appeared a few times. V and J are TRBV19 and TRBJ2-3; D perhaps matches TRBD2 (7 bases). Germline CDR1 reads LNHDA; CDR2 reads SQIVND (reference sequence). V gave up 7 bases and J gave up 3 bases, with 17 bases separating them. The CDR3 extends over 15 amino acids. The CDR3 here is CASTVGGRPTDTQYF. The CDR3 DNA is TGTGCCAGTACAGTGGGGGGGCGCCCTACAGATACGCAGTATTTT.

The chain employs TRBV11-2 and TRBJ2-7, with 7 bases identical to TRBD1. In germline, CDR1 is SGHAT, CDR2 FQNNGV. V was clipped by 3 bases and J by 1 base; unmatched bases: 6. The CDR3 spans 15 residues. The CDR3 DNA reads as TGTGCCAGCAGCTTTCGCAGGGGACAGTCCTACGAGCAGTACTTC. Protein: CASSFRRGQSYEQYF.

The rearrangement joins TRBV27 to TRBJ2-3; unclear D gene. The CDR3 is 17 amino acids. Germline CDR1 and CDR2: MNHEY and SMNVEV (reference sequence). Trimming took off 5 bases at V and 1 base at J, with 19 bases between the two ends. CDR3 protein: CASSPRLTSIGTDTQYF. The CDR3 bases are TGTGCCAGCAGTCCCCGCCTCACTTCTATAGGCACAGATACGCAGTATTTT.

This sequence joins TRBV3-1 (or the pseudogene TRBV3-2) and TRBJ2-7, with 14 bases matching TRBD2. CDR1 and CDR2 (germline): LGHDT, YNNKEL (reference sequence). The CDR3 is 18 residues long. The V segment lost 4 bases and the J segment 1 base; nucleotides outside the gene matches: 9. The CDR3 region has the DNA TGTGCCAGCAGCCGATCCGGGACTAGCGGGAGACAATCCTACGAGCAGTACTTC. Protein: CASSRSGTSGRQSYEQYF.

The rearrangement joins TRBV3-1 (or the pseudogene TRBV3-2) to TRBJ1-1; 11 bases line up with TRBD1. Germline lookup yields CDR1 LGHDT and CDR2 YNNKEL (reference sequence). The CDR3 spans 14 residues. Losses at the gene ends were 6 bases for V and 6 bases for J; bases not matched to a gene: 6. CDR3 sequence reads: CASRGQGGNAEAFF. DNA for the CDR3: TGTGCCAGCAGGGGACAGGGGGGGAATGCTGAAGCTTTCTTT.

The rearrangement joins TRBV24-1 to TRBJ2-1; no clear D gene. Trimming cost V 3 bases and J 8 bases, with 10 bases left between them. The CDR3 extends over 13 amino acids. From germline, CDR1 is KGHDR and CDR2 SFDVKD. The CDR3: CATSDSASDEQFF. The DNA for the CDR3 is TGTGCCACCAGTGATAGCGCTTCGGATGAGCAGTTCTTC.

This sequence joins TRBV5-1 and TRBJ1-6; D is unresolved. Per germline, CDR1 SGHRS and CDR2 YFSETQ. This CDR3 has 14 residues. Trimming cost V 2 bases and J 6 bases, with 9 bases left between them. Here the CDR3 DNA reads TGCGCCAGCAGCTTTGACGGAGTTAATTCACCCCTCCACTTT. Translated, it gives CASSFDGVNSPLHF.